The 2 T cell receptor beta chains reported below all come from one sample, sequenced in a study of blood T cell repertoires in COVID-19. The method was immunoSEQ multiplex PCR; TCRdb's version includes in-frame clones alone and lacks a portion of them. The sample yields 440,000 or so clones, around nine tenths seen once. Sequencing was done on a sample of peripheral blood. Receptors originate from a woman aged 40 to 55 with COVID-19, enrolled during active disease.

This chain links TRBV14 with TRBJ1-2; 8 bases match TRBD1. This CDR3 spans 15 amino acids. CDR1 SGHDN and CDR2 FVKESK come from the germline V gene. V lost 6 bases, J lost 1 base, and 7 bases stayed unmatched. The chain's CDR3 is CASRRTGSHNYGYTF. For the CDR3, the DNA is TGTGCCAGCAGAAGGACAGGGTCCCATAACTATGGCTACACCTTC.

The gene calls are TRBV5-4 and TRBJ2-7; a weak D match, TRBD2 (5 bases). The V end was cut by 4 bases, the J end by 1 base, with 15 bases between. The CDR3 length is 15 residues. Germline CDR1 SGHNT, CDR2 YYREEE (reference sequence). CDR3: CASSPGMGDSYEQYF. The CDR3 coding sequence is TGTGCCAGCAGCCCGGGAATGGGAGATTCCTACGAGCAGTACTTC. The full variable domain, its missing parts supplied by reference TRBV5-4 and TRBJ2-7, is ETGVTQSPTHLIKTRGQQVTLRCSSQSGHNTVSWYQQALGQGPQFIFQYYREEENGRGNFPPRFSGLQFPNYSSELNVNALELDDSALYLCASSPGMGDSYEQYFGPGTRLTVT.